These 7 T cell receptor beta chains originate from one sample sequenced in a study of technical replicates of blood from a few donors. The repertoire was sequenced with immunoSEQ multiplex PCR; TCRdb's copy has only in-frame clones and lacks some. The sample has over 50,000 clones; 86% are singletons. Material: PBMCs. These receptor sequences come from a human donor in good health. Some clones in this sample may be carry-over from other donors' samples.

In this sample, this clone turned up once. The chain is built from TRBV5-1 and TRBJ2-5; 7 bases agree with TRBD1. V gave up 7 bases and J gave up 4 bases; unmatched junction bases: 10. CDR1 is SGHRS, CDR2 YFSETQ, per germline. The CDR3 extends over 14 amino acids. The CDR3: CASSRTGIGETQYF. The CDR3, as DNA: TGCGCCAGCTCCCGGACAGGAATTGGAGAGACCCAGTACTTC.

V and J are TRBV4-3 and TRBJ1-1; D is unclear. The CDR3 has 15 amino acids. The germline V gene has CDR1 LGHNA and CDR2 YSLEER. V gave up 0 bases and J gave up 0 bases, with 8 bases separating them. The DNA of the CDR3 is TGCGCCAGCAGCCAAGAGAGGTACCTGAACACTGAAGCTTTCTTT. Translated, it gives CASSQERYLNTEAFF.

The CDR3, as DNA: TGCGCCAGCAGCTTAGGTAGGGGACAGGGCTATGGCTACACCTTC. As protein: CASSLGRGQGYGYTF. The chain has TRBV5-1 and TRBJ1-2, with TRBD1 identical over 9 bases. Germline CDR1 is SGHRS and CDR2 is YFSETQ. The CDR3 runs to 15 residues. The J segment lost 4 bases and the V segment lost 2 bases, leaving 6 bases of the junction unmatched. The variable domain in full, completed from reference TRBV5-1 and TRBJ1-2, reads KAGVTQTPRYLIKTRGQQVTLSCSPISGHRSVSWYQQTPGQGLQFLFEYFSETQRNKGNFPGRFSGRQFSNSRSEMNVSTLELGDSALYLCASSLGRGQGYGYTFGSGTRLTVV.

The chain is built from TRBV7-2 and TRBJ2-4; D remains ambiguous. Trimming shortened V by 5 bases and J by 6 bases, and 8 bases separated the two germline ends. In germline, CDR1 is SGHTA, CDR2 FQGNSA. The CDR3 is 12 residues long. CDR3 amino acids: CASSPRGNIQYF. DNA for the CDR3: TGTGCCAGCAGCCCCCGAGGAAACATTCAGTACTTC.

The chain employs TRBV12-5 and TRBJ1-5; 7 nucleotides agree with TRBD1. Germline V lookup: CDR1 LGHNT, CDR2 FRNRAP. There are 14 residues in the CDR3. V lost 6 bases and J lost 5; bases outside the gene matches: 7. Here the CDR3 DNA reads TGTGCTAGTGGCGCCGGACAGGCGTATCAGCCCCAGCATTTT. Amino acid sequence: CASGAGQAYQPQHF.

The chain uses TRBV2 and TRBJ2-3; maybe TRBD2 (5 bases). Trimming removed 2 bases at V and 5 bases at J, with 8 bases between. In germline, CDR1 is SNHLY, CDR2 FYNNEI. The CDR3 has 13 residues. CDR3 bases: TGTGCCAGCAGTGAACGAGGGATAGATACGCAGTATTTT. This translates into CASSERGIDTQYF.

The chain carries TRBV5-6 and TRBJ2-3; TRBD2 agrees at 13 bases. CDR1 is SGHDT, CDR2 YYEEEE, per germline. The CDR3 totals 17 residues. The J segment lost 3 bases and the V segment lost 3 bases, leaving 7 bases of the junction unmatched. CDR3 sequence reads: CASSSRTSGGWTDTQYF. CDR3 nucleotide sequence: TGTGCCAGCAGCTCCCGGACTAGCGGGGGTTGGACAGATACGCAGTATTTT.